The clone carrying this T cell receptor beta chain was recorded a few times. TCRdb re-analysed the RT-PCR reads in MiXCR, keeping a single row per CDR3 protein. The sample contains almost 700,000 distinct CDR3 sequences, 13% to 15% of which appear only once. CDR3 length: 14 residues. The ends were cut back, 5 bases at V and 0 bases at J, with 11 bases in the middle. Germline assignment: CDR1 MNHEY and CDR2 SMNVEV (reference sequence). The clonotype comes from a female donor in good health, serving as a healthy control. The chain is built from TRBV27 and TRBJ2-7, with D perhaps TRBD2 (5 bases). Source material: memory CD4+ T cells from blood. In DNA form, the CDR3 reads TGTGCCAGCAGTATTAGACGGGGCTCCTACGAGCAGTACTTC. Protein product: CASSIRRGSYEQYF.